This TCR beta chain was recorded in a study of CD8 T cells in Susac syndrome. Study results and limitations: It was acknowledged in the study that the number of individuals who were included in its TCR sequencing and HLA analysis was relatively small.

Random hexamers primed reverse transcription of about 0.45 to 1 ug RNA. Amplification of TCR beta CDR3 across 54 Vbeta and 13 Jbeta was performed with immunoSEQ multiplex PCR. TCRdb ran MiXCR on the immunoSEQ multiplex PCR reads and lists one entry per CDR3 protein. The sample consists of under 200,000 distinct CDR3 sequences, around 94% of them appearing once. Germline CDR1 SNHLY, CDR2 FYNNEI. The V and J ends lost 1 base and 9 bases, in that order; junction bases with no gene match: 8. This CDR3 comprises 16 residues. Regarding this clonotype: Antigen unknown.

Sequencing used CD4+ T cells from PBMCs. The receptor was isolated from a human donor in good health. V gene TRBV2 combines with J gene TRBJ2-1; 11 bases fit TRBD2. In nucleotides, the CDR3 is TGTGCCAGCAGTGAAGGTAGCGGGGGGGCCGGGTTTGAGCAGTTCTTC. The encoded protein is CASSEGSGGAGFEQFF. The full variable domain, completed using reference TRBV2 and TRBJ2-1, is EPEVTQTPSHQVTQMGQEVILRCVPISNHLYFYWYRQILGQKVEFLVSFYNNEISEKSEIFDDQFSVERPDGSNFTLKIRSTKLEDSAMYFCASSEGSGGAGFEQFFGPGTRLTVL.